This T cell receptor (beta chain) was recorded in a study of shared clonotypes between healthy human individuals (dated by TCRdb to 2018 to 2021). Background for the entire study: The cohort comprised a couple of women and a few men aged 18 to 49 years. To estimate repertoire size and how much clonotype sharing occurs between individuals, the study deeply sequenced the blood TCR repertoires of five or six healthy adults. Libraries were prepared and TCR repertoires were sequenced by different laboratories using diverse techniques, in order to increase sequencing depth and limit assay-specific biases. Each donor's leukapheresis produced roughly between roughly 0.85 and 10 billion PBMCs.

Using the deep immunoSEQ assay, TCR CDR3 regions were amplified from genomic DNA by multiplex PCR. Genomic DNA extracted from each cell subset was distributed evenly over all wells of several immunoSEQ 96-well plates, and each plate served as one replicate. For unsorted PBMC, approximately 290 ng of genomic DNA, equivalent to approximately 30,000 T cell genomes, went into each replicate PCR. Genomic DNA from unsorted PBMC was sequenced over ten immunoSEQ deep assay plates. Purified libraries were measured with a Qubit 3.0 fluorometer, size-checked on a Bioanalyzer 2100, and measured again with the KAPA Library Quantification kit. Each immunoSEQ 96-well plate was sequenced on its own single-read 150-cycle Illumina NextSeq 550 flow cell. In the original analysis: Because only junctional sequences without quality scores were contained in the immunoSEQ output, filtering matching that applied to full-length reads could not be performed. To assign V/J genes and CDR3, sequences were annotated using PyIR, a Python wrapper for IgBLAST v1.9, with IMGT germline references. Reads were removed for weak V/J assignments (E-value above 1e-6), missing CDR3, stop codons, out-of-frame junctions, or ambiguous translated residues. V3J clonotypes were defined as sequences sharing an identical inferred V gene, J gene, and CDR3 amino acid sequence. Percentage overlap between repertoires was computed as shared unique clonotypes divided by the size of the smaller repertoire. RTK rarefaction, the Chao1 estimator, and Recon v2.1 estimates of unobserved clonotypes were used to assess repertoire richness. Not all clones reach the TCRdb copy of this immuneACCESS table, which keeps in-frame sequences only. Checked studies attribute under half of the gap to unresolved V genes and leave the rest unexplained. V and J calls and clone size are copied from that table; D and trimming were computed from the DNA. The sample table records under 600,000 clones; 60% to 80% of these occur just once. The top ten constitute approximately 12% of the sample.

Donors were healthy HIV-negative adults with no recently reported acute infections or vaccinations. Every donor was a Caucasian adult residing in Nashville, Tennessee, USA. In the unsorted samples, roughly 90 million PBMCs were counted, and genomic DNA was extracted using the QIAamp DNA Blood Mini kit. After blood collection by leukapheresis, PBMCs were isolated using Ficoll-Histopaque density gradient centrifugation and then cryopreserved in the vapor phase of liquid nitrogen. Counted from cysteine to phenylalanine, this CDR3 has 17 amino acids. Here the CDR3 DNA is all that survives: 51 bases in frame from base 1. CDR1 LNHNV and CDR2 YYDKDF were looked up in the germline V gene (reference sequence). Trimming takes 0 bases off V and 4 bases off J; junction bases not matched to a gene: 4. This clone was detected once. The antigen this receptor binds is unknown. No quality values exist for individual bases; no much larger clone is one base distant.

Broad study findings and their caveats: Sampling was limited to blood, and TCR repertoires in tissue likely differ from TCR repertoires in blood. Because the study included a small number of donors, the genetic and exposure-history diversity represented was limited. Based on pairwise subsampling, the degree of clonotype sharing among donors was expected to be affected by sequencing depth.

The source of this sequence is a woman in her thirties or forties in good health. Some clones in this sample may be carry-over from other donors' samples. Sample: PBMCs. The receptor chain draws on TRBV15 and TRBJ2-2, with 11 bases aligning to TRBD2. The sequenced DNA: TGTGCCACCAGCAGAGAGGGGGGACTAGCGGTCACCGGGGAGCTGTTTTTT. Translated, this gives CATSREGGLAVTGELFF.